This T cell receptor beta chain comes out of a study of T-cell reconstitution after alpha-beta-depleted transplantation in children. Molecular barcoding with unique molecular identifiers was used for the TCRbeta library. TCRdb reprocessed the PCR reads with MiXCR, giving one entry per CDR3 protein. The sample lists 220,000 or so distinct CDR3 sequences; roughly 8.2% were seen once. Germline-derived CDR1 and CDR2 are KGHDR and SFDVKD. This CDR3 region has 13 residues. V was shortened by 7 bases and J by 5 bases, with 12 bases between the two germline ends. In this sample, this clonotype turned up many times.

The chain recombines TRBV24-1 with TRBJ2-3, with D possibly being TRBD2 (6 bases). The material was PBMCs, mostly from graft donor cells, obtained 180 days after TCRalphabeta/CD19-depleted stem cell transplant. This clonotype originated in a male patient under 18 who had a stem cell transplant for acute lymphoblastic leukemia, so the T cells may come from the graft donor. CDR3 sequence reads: CATRTSGKDTQYF. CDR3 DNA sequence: TGTGCCACCAGGACTAGTGGGAAAGATACGCAGTATTTT.